Given below is one T cell receptor beta chain in context. The target antigen is unknown. Indicated treatment: roughly ten-day PBMC culture with coronavirus spike peptide pools or control peptides (ViraFEST assay). This sample was included in a study of vaccination and CD4 T cells after COVID-19. About the research overall: A median of approximately 96 days (range 35 to 161) separated diagnosis from post-COVID sampling. Control cultures, each given a CEFX pool, an HIV-1 Nef pool, or no peptide, were included.

Study outcomes and limitations: Spike mono-reactive status applied to 304 of 307 vaccine-specific clones in convalescent patients.

Cultured CD4+ T cells had their DNA profiled by the Oncomine TCR Beta short-read assay. One entry per CDR3 protein results from TCRdb running MiXCR on the PCR reads. The repertoire holds some 15,000 distinct CDR3 sequences, with 30% to 35% as singletons. The starting material was CD4+ T cells from blood, cultured in vitro, obtained after SARS-CoV-2 vaccination. This clonotype originated in a human donor who had recovered from COVID-19.

The chain's CDR3 is CASSLGAGVGYNEQFF. CDR3 nucleotides: TGTGCCAGCAGCTTAGGAGCGGGAGTAGGGTACAATGAGCAGTTCTTC. The chain employs TRBV7-2 and TRBJ2-1; TRBD2 matches 8 bases. CDR3 size: 16 residues. Germline V gene lookup returns CDR1 SGHTA and CDR2 FQGNSA. V lost 1 base to trimming and J lost 4 bases; unmatched junction nucleotides: 6.